These T cell receptor beta chains were read from a single sample in a study of cytomegalovirus exposure and HLA in healthy donors. Only in-frame clones appear in the TCRdb table, and some are missing; sequencing was by immunoSEQ multiplex PCR. The data contain under 150,000 clones, around 79% of them singletons. Sequenced: PBMCs. All receptors come from a man aged 18 to 29 in good health and CMV-seronegative. CDR3s include the opening cysteine and the closing phenylalanine or tryptophan. The order of the fields is V gene, J gene, clone size, D gene, CDR3 DNA, CDR3 protein. D genes are given only for firm matches. Rows give clone size only sometimes, using once, few, many, or a class for an expanded clone.

TRBV5-1	TRBJ2-2	-	TRBD1	TGCGCCAGCAGCTTTGGGCCGCCGGGACAGGGCACCGGGGAGCTGTTTTTT	CASSFGPPGQGTGELFF
TRBV14	TRBJ1-1	-	TRBD1	TGTGCCAGCAGCCCCATGGGGACAGGGCTTAGGAACACTGAAGCTTTCTTT	CASSPMGTGLRNTEAFF
TRBV19	TRBJ2-7	-	TRBD1	TGTGCCAGTAGTATCCCTGGTTTACAGGGGGCAAGGGAGCAGTACTTC	CASSIPGLQGAREQYF
TRBV19	TRBJ1-1	-	-	TGTGCCAGTAGTATATGGGGGGGATCCTTGAACACTGAAGCTTTCTTT	CASSIWGGSLNTEAFF
TRBV9	TRBJ1-4	-	TRBD1	TGTGCCAGCAGCTCGACGACAGGGGGGACGGCTAATGAAAAACTGTTTTTT	CASSSTTGGTANEKLFF
TRBV6-1	TRBJ2-3	-	TRBD1	TGTGCCAGCAGTGATCGGACAGGGGTGGTAGATACGCAGTATTTT	CASSDRTGVVDTQYF
TRBV4-3	TRBJ1-2	-	-	TGCGCCAGCAGCCAAGATGGGCAGGGAGGCTATGGCTACACCTTC	CASSQDGQGGYGYTF
TRBV6-5	TRBJ2-1	few	-	TGTGCCACTGGGGGGGCAGCCTACAATGAGCAGTTCTTC	CATGGAAYNEQFF
TRBV18	TRBJ2-2	-	TRBD2	TGTGCCAGCTCACCAGGTCGTGGACTAGCGGCCGGGGAGCTGTTTTTT	CASSPGRGLAAGELFF
TRBV5-4	TRBJ1-1	-	-	TGTGCCAGCAGCTTGGCCAGAAAACAGGCGAACACTGAAGCTTTCTTT	CASSLARKQANTEAFF
TRBV4-2	TRBJ2-7	-	-	TGTGCCAGCAGCCAAGCCACGGGGGGCCGGGTCTCCTACGAGCAGTACTTC	CASSQATGGRVSYEQYF
TRBV9	TRBJ2-5	-	-	TGTGCCAGCAGCGCGCCACCCACCACGGGACTAGAGACCCAGTACTTC	CASSAPPTTGLETQYF
TRBV7-9	TRBJ2-7	-	TRBD2	TGTGCCAGCGGGAGGGCAGGGAATAAGTACGAGCAGTACTTC	CASGRAGNKYEQYF
TRBV29-1	TRBJ2-7	-	TRBD2	TGCAGCGTTGAAGCGGGGGGCGAGCAGTACTTC	CSVEAGGEQYF
TRBV19	TRBJ1-1	-	TRBD1	TGTGCCAGTAGTATAGGGACAGGATTGAACACTGAAGCTTTCTTT	CASSIGTGLNTEAFF
TRBV9	TRBJ1-1	-	-	TGTGCCAGCAGCGCTTCAGGGGCCGAAGCTTTCTTT	CASSASGAEAFF
TRBV19	TRBJ2-7	-	-	TGTGCCACCTCGTGGACAGTGACCTACGAGCAGTACTTC	CATSWTVTYEQYF
TRBV9	TRBJ2-1	-	TRBD2	TGTGCCAGCAGCACCGGACTAGTTTTTGGTCGCGAGCAGTTCTTC	CASSTGLVFGREQFF
TRBV5-1	TRBJ2-5	-	TRBD1	TGCGCCAGCAGCCCCCAGGGGACAGATGGGGAGACCCAGTACTTC	CASSPQGTDGETQYF
TRBV27	TRBJ1-2	-	-	TGTGCCAGCAGTTTAAACAGGAACTATGGCTACACCTTC	CASSLNRNYGYTF
TRBV27	TRBJ1-1	-	-	TGTGCCAGCAGTTTTTCTGGAGGTGGCACTGAAGCTTTCTTT	CASSFSGGGTEAFF
TRBV25-1	TRBJ2-5	-	-	TGTGCCAGCATTGACCGGGTAAACCAAGAGACCCAGTACTTC	CASIDRVNQETQYF
TRBV27	TRBJ1-1	-	TRBD1	TGTGCCAGCAGTCAGACGACAGGGAGAAACACTGAAGCTTTCTTT	CASSQTTGRNTEAFF
TRBV30	TRBJ1-2	-	-	TGTGCCTGGAGTATGCAGGCAGGGGGCTACACCTTC	CAWSMQAGGYTF
TRBV19	TRBJ2-2	-	-	TGTGCCAGTAGTGTCCAGGGTAACACCGGGGAGCTGTTTTTT	CASSVQGNTGELFF
TRBV19	TRBJ1-4	-	-	TGTGCCAGTAGCTTGGACAGCCTAGTCAGTGAAAAACTGTTTTTT	CASSLDSLVSEKLFF
TRBV19	TRBJ1-1	few	-	TGTGCCAGTAGTCTTACATGGGGGGGAAACACTGAAGCTTTCTTT	CASSLTWGGNTEAFF
TRBV18	TRBJ1-1	-	-	TGTGCCAGCTCACCCTCGCGAGGCCCGAAAAACACTGAAGCTTTCTTT	CASSPSRGPKNTEAFF
TRBV5-1	TRBJ2-6	-	-	TGCGCCAGCAGCTTGGTGAGAGGGGGGGACTCTGGGGCCAACGTCCTGACTTTC	CASSLVRGGDSGANVLTF
TRBV5-4	TRBJ1-2	-	TRBD1	TGTGCCAGCAGCCCCGACAGGGGGCCGGGGGGCTACACCTTC	CASSPDRGPGGYTF
TRBV2	TRBJ2-2	-	TRBD1	TGTGCCAGCAGTGAACGAACAGGGGGCCGGGGCGGGGAGCTGTTTTTT	CASSERTGGRGGELFF
TRBV6-5	TRBJ2-7	once	-	TGTGCCAGCAGTTACTCGAGGGGGGGATCCTACGAGCAGTACTTC	CASSYSRGGSYEQYF
TRBV6-6	TRBJ1-6	-	-	TGTGCCAGCAGTTACAACAGGGATTCACCCCTCCACTTT	CASSYNRDSPLHF
TRBV15	TRBJ2-5	-	TRBD2	TGTGCCACCAGCAGAGATCCTGGGGGAGGGGAGACCCAGTACTTC	CATSRDPGGGETQYF
TRBV30	TRBJ1-2	once	-	TGTGCCTGGAGTGTTAGCGTAGACTACACCTTC	CAWSVSVDYTF
TRBV7-9	TRBJ2-7	once	TRBD2	TGTGCCAGCAGCCAAGCGGGGGGGGACTACGAGCAGTACTTC	CASSQAGGDYEQYF
TRBV4-3	TRBJ2-3	-	-	TGCGCCAGCAGCCAATCCACCAGGGGAGATACGCAGTATTTT	CASSQSTRGDTQYF
TRBV11-1	TRBJ2-7	-	-	TGTGCCAGCAGCTTAGAGACAGGGACTTACGAGCAGTACTTC	CASSLETGTYEQYF
TRBV5-1	TRBJ2-5	-	TRBD2	TGCGCCAGCAGCCTTGGGGGGGTCCAAGAGACCCAGTACTTC	CASSLGGVQETQYF
TRBV7-9	TRBJ1-1	-	TRBD1	TGTTCCAGCAGCTTAGCCGCTGGGTGGGACAGGGTGAAAGCGGCTTTCTTT	CSSSLAAGWDRVKAAFF
TRBV15	TRBJ2-1	-	TRBD2	TGTGCCACCAGCAGAGATCGCGGGGGGATGTATGAGCAGTTCTTC	CATSRDRGGMYEQFF
TRBV6-4	TRBJ2-2	-	-	TGTGCCAGCAGTCCTCGGGGAGTCTTCACCGGGGAGCTGTTTTTT	CASSPRGVFTGELFF
TRBV30	TRBJ2-3	-	TRBD1	TGTGCCTGGGGCAGGGGGTACACAGATACGCAGTATTTT	CAWGRGYTDTQYF
TRBV28	TRBJ1-2	few	TRBD1	TGTGCCAGCAGGACGACCAGGGGGAATGGCTACACCTTC	CASRTTRGNGYTF
TRBV4-3	TRBJ1-6	-	-	TGCGCCAGCAGCCAAGATGAGGCGTCCCGTATTTCACCCCTCCACTTT	CASSQDEASRISPLHF
TRBV7-2	TRBJ2-3	-	-	TGTGCCAGCAGCCCCTCACCTAGGATAGACACGCAGTATTTT	CASSPSPRIDTQYF
TRBV30	TRBJ2-3	-	TRBD2	TGTGCCTGGAGAGCAACCGTCGGGACTAGCGGGTCTAGCACAGATACGCAGTATTTT	CAWRATVGTSGSSTDTQYF
TRBV21-1	TRBJ1-1	-	-	TGTGCCAGCAGACGAGAACAGGGTTGTGACACTGAAGCTTTCTTT	CASRREQGCDTEAFF
TRBV18	TRBJ1-2	-	TRBD1	TGTGCCAGCTCCCTCCTTGGGACAGGGGGCCCACTGGCCCTAGGTTTTGCCTATGGCTACACCTTC	CASSLLGTGGPLALGFAYGYTF
TRBV9	TRBJ2-7	-	-	TGTGCCAGCAGCCAGCAGGTATTTCCTAATGAGCAGTACTTC	CASSQQVFPNEQYF
TRBV5-1	TRBJ2-7	-	TRBD1	TGCGCCAGCAGAACTGACCCCGGGACAGGAAGGTACGAGCAGTACTTC	CASRTDPGTGRYEQYF
TRBV6-1	TRBJ1-1	few	TRBD1	TGTGCCAGCAGTGTCGGGGACAGGGTAAGAGGGAACACTGAAGCTTTCTTT	CASSVGDRVRGNTEAFF
TRBV7-2	TRBJ2-6	-	TRBD1	TGTGCCAGCAGCCCACAGGGGGCCAGCTCTGGGGCCAACGTCCTGACTTTC	CASSPQGASSGANVLTF
TRBV5-8	TRBJ1-3	-	TRBD1	TGTGCCAGCAGCTCCCGGACAGGGAAGAGGGTCGGAAACACCATATATTTT	CASSSRTGKRVGNTIYF
TRBV21-1	TRBJ1-5	-	-	TGTGCCAGCAGCGAACCGGGACAGGGGGCGTGGAAGCCCCAGCATTTT	CASSEPGQGAWKPQHF
TRBV18	TRBJ2-7	-	-	TGTGCCAGCTCACCGGGGGAGGCCCTCTACGAGCAGTACTTC	CASSPGEALYEQYF
TRBV7-2	TRBJ2-2	-	-	TGTGCCAGCAGCTCGCGAACCTCATACACCGGGGAGCTGTTTTTT	CASSSRTSYTGELFF
TRBV19	TRBJ2-3	-	TRBD1	TGTGCCAGTAGAAACAGGGGGACGACAGATACGCAGTATTTT	CASRNRGTTDTQYF
TRBV9	TRBJ2-2	-	-	TGTGCCAGCAGCCCCCTCGGGGGGCGGTTGGGCGGGGAGCTGTTTTTT	CASSPLGGRLGGELFF
TRBV7-9	TRBJ1-2	-	-	TGTGCCAGCAGTCTAGCCGGCGTCTATGGCTACACCTTC	CASSLAGVYGYTF